The clone carrying this TCR beta chain was found a few times. RNA amounts of roughly 0.5 to 1 ug underwent reverse transcription with random hexamers. With immunoSEQ multiplex PCR, TCR beta CDR3 was amplified across 54 Vbeta and 13 Jbeta. TCRdb fed the immunoSEQ multiplex PCR reads into MiXCR, producing one record per CDR3 protein. Counted here are some 120,000 distinct CDR3 sequences, over 90% occurring once; the ten biggest clones make up 0.13% to 0.15%. This CDR3 region has 16 residues. The V and J ends lost 4 bases and 2 bases, in that order; junction bases with no gene match: 6. From germline, CDR1 is SGDLS and CDR2 YYNGEE. The sample is drawn from a study of CD8 T cells in Susac syndrome.

The chain couples TRBV9 to TRBJ2-2; TRBD2 agrees at 9 bases. Sequencing was performed on CD4+ T cells from PBMCs. The TCR was taken from a human donor in good health. CDR3 sequence reads: CASSLTTSGNTGELFF. Written as DNA, the CDR3 is TGTGCCAGCAGCCTCACGACTAGCGGAAACACCGGGGAGCTGTTTTTT. Filled out from reference TRBV9 and TRBJ2-2, the complete variable domain reads DSGVTQTPKHLITATGQRVTLRCSPRSGDLSVYWYQQSLDQGLQFLIQYYNGEERAKGNILERFSAQQFPDLHSELNLSSLELGDSALYFCASSLTTSGNTGELFFGEGSRLTVL.